This TCR beta chain was sequenced for a study of shared clonotypes between healthy human individuals. Findings and caveats of the study: Sample collection involved blood only; tissue repertoires are likely different. Depth was large, yet rarefaction showed that sorted-subset sequencing was incomplete.

Germline V gives CDR1 MDHEN, CDR2 SYDVKM. The V end lost 7 bases, the J end lost 1 base, and 17 bases lay between the germline ends. This CDR3 contains 15 residues. A note on this clone: Its antigen is unidentified.

CD8 cells regarded as naive lacked CD45RO, were positively chosen for CCR7, and omitted terminally differentiated effector memory CD45RA+ cells. Measured with immunoSEQ multiplex PCR; TCRdb has only the in-frame clones, and not every one. The table lists hundreds of thousands of clones, approximately 95% of them singletons. The chain joins TRBV28 to TRBJ2-7; D gene ambiguous. Sequenced input: naive CD8+ T cells sorted from blood. The sequence came from a woman under 40 in good health. CDR3 bases: TGTGCCAGCATCTCCGGCAGTGACAATTCCTACGAGCAGTACTTC. Its translation is CASISGSDNSYEQYF.